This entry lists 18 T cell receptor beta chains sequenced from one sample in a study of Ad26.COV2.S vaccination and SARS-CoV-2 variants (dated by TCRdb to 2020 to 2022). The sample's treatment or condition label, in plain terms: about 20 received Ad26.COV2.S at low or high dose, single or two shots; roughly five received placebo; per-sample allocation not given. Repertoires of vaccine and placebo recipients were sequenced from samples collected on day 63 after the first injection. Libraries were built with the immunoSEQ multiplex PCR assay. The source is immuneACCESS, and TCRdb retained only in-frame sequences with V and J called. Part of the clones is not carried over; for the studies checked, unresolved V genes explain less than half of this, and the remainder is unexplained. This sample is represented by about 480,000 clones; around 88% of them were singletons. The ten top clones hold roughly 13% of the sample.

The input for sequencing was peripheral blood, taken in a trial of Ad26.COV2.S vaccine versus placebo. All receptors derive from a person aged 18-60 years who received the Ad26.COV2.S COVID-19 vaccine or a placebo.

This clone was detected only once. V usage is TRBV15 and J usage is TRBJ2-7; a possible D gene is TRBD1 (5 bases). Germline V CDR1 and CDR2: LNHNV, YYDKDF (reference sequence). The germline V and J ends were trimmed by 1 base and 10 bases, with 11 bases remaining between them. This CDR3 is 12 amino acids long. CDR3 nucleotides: TGTGCCACCAGCAGAGGAATGACAGCCCAGTACTTC. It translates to CATSRGMTAQYF. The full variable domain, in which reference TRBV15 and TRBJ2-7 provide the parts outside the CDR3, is DAMVIQNPRYQVTQFGKPVTLSCSQTLNHNVMYWYQQKSSQAPKLLFHYYDKDFNNEADTPDNFQSRRPNTSFCFLDIRSPGLGDTAMYLCATSRGMTAQYFGPGTRLTVT.

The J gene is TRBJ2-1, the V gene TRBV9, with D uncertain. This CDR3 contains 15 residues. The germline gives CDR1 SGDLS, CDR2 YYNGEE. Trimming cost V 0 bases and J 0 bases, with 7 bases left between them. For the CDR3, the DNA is TGTGCCAGCAGCGTAGGGGGAAACTCCTACAATGAGCAGTTCTTC. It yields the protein CASSVGGNSYNEQFF. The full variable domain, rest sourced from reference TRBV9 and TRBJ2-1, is DSGVTQTPKHLITATGQRVTLRCSPRSGDLSVYWYQQSLDQGLQFLIQYYNGEERAKGNILERFSAQQFPDLHSELNLSSLELGDSALYFCASSVGGNSYNEQFFGPGTRLTVL.

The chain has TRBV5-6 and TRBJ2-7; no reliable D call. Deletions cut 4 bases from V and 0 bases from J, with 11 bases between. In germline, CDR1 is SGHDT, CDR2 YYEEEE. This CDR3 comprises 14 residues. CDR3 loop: CASSHHEASYEQYF. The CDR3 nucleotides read TGTGCCAGCAGCCACCACGAGGCCTCCTACGAGCAGTACTTC.

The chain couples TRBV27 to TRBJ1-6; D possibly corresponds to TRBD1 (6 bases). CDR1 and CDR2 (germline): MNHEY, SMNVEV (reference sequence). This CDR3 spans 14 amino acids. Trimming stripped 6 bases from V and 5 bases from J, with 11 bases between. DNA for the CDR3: TGTGCCAGCAGAAGACAGGTTGATAATTCACCCCTCCACTTT. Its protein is CASRRQVDNSPLHF.

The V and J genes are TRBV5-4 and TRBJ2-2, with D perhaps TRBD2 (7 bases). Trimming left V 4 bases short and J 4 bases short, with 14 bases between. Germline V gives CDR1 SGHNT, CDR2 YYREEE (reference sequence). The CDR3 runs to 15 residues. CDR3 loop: CASSRGRGGTGELFF. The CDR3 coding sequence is TGTGCCAGCAGCCGAGGGAGGGGGGGCACCGGGGAGCTGTTTTTT.

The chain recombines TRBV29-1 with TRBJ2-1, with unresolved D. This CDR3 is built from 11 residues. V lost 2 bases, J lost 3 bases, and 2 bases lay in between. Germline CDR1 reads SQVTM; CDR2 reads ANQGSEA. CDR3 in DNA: TGCAGCGTTGAATACTACAATGAGCAGTTCTTC. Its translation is CSVEYYNEQFF.

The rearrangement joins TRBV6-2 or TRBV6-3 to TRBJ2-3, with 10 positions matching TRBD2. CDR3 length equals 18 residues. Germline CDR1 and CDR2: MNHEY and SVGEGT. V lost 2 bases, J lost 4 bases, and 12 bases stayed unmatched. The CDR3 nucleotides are TGTGCCAGCAGTTACGCGCTAGCGGGAGTAAGGGGAGCAGATACGCAGTATTTT. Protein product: CASSYALAGVRGADTQYF.

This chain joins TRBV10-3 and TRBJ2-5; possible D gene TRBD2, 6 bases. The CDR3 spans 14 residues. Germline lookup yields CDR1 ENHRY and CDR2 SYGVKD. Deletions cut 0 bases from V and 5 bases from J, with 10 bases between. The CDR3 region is CAISESQLAETQYF. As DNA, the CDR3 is TGTGCCATCAGTGAGTCTCAACTAGCTGAGACCCAGTACTTC.

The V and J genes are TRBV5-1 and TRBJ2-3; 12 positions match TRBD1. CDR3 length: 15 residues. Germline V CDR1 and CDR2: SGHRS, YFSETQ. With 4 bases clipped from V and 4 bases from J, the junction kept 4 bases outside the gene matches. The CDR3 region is CASSVGTGGADTQYF. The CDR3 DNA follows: TGCGCCAGCAGCGTTGGGACAGGGGGCGCAGATACGCAGTATTTT. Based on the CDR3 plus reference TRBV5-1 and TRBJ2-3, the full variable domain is KAGVTQTPRYLIKTRGQQVTLSCSPISGHRSVSWYQQTPGQGLQFLFEYFSETQRNKGNFPGRFSGRQFSNSRSEMNVSTLELGDSALYLCASSVGTGGADTQYFGPGTRLTVL.

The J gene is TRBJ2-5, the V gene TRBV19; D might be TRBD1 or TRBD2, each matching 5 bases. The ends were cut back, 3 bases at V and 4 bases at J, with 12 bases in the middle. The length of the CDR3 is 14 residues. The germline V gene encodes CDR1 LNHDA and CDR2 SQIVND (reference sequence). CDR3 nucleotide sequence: TGTGCCAGTAGTATGGGGACCGCCGGAGAGACCCAGTACTTC. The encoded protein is CASSMGTAGETQYF. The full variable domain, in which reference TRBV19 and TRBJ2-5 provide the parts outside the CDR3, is DGGITQSPKYLFRKEGQNVTLSCEQNLNHDAMYWYRQDPGQGLRLIYYSQIVNDFQKGDIAEGYSVSREKKESFPLTVTSAQKNPTAFYLCASSMGTAGETQYFGPGTRLLVL.

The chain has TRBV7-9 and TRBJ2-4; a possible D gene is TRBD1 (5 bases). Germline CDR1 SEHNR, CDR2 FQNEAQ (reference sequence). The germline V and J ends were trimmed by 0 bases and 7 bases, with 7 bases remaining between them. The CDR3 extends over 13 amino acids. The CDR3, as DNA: TGTGCCAGCAGCTTAGCAGGGGTTAACATTCAGTACTTC. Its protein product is CASSLAGVNIQYF.

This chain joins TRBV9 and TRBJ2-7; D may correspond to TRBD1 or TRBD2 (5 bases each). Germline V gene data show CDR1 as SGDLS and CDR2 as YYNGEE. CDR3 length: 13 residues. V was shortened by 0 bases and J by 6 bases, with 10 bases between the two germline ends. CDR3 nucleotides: TGTGCCAGCAGCGTAGTGGGGGATACCGAGCAGTACTTC. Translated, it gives CASSVVGDTEQYF.

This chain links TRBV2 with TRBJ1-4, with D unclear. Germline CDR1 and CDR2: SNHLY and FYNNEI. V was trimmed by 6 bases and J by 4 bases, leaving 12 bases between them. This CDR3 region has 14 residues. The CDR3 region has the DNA TGTGCCAGCAGCTTCGGGTCTATTAATGAAAAACTGTTTTTT. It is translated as CASSFGSINEKLFF.

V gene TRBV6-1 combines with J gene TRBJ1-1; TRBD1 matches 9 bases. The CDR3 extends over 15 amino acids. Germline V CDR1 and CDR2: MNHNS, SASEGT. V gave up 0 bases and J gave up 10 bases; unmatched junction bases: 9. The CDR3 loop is CASSEAGQGRRGAFF. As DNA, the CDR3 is TGTGCCAGCAGTGAAGCGGGACAGGGCCGCCGTGGAGCTTTCTTT.

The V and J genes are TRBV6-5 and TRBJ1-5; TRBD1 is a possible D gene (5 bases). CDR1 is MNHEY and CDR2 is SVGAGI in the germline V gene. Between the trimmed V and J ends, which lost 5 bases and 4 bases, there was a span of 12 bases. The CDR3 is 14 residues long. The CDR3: CASSPRETNQPQHF. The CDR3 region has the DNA TGTGCCAGCAGTCCCAGGGAGACAAATCAGCCCCAGCATTTT.

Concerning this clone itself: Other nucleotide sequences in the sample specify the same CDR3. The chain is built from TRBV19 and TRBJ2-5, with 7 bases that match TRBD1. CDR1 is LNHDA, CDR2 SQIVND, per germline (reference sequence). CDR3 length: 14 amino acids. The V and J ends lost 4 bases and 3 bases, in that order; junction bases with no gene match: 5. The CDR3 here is CASSTGQAKETQYF. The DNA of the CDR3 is TGTGCCAGTAGTACCGGACAGGCCAAAGAGACCCAGTACTTC.

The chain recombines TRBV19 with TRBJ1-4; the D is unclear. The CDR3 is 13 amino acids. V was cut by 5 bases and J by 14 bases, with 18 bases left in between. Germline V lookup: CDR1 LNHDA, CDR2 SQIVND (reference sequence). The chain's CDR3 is CASSPTRAGNLFF. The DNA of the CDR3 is TGTGCCAGTAGTCCAACCCGGGCGGGAAACCTGTTTTTT.

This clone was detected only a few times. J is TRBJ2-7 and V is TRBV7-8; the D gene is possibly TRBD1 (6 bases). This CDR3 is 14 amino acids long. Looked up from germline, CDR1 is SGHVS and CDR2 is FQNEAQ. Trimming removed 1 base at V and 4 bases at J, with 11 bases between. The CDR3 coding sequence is TGTGCCAGCAGCTTAGGGTTGAGGGGGTACGAGCAGTACTTC. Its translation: CASSLGLRGYEQYF.